This T cell receptor beta chain appears in the sequencing data of a study of vaccination and CD4 T cells after COVID-19. Treatment noted: roughly 10-day PBMC culture with coronavirus spike peptide pools or control peptides (ViraFEST assay). The V segment lost 4 bases and the J segment 4 bases; nucleotides outside the gene matches: 11. The CDR3 consists of 16 residues. Germline CDR1 MDHEN, CDR2 SYDVKM. A note on this clonotype: The antigen is unknown.

Cultured CD4+ T cell DNA underwent sequencing with the Oncomine TCR Beta short-read assay. MiXCR, applied by TCRdb to the PCR reads, yields one record per CDR3 protein. The sample yields 13,000 to 15,000 distinct CDR3 sequences, about 48% seen once. The receptor's source is a human donor who had recovered from COVID-19. The sample here was CD4+ T cells from blood, cultured in vitro, taken before SARS-CoV-2 vaccination. The V and J genes are TRBV28 and TRBJ2-3; 7 bases are a match to TRBD2. DNA for the CDR3: TGTGCCAGCAGTTACCCGCTAGCGGCTATGGCAGATACGCAGTATTTT. It is translated as CASSYPLAAMADTQYF. The full variable domain, with the rest looked up from reference TRBV28 and TRBJ2-3, is DVKVTQSSRYLVKRTGEKVFLECVQDMDHENMFWYRQDPGLGLRLIYFSYDVKMKEKGDIPEGYSVSREKKERFSLILESASTNQTSMYLCASSYPLAAMADTQYFGPGTRLTVL.